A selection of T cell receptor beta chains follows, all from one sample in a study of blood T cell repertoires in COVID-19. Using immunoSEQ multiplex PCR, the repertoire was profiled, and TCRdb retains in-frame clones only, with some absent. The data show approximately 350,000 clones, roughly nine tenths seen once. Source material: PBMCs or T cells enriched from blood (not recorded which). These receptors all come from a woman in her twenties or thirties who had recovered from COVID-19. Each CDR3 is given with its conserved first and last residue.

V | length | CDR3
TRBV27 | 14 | CASSSGTGGYEQYF
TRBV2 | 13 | CASSGTGEDGYTF
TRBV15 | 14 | CATSWTERGNTIYF
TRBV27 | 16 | CASSLTMDRTHYEQYF
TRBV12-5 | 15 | CASGTGTGDVTEAFF
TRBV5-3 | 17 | CARSSGLAGVSYNEQFF
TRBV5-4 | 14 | CASSLVEKGAEQYF
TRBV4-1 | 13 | CASSQRTGSGYTF
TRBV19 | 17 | CASSMEDRRPSNQPQHF
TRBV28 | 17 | CASSFGVGSGRTDTQYF
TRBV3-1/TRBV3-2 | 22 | CASSPSRTGVSGINFLKYEQYF
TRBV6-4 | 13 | CASRGQAVIGAFF
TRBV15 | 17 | CATSRNPSGRAGNEQFF
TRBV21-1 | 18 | CASSKALPSGRGTYEQYF
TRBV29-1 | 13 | CSARAGGNQPQHF
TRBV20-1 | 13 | CSASSGNGNEQFF
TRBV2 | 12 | CASRLAGGEQFF
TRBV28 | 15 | CASSSRYRGSTEAFF
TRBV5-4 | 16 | CASSYPGKGDQETQYF
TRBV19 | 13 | CASSITGNYGYTF
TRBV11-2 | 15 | CASSLDPGSGNTIYF
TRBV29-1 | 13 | CSGASGTHNEQFF
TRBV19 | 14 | CASKIGTGGWAQYF
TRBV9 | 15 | CASSEEGQGYSPLHF
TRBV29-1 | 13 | CSIRASPGTEAFF
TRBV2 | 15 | CASSLAGTGDEKLFF
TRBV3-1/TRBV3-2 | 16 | CASSRASGAGNTEAFF
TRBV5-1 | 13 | CASSLGGGEKLFF
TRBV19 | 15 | CASSIVTSGSEEQYF
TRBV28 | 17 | CASSFWTGMGWNTEAFF
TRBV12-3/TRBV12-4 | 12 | CASSYTGRGYTF
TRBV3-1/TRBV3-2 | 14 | CASSPGQLAYEQYF
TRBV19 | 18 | CASRPGQGSNFLNQPQHF
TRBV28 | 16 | CASSPTTVRRYNEQFF
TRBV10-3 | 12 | CAISESGVAQHF
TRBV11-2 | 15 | CASSLDPVGGNEQFF
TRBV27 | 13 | CASSSDSYNGYTF
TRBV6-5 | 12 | CASRGGWDTIYF
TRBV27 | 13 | CASSWRGGSPLHF
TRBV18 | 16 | CASSPGLAGGGGEQFF